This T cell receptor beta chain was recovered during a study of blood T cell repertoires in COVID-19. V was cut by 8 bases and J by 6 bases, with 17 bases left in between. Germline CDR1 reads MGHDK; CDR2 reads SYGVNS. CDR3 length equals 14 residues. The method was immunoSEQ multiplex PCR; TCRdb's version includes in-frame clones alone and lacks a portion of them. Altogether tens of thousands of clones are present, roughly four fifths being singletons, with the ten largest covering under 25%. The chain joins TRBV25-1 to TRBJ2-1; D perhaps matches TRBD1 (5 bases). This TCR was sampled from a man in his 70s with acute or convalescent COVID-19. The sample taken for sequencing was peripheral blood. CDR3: CASRLDSLGNEQFF. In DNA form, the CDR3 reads TGTGCCAGCCGCCTAGACAGCCTGGGCAATGAGCAGTTCTTC.